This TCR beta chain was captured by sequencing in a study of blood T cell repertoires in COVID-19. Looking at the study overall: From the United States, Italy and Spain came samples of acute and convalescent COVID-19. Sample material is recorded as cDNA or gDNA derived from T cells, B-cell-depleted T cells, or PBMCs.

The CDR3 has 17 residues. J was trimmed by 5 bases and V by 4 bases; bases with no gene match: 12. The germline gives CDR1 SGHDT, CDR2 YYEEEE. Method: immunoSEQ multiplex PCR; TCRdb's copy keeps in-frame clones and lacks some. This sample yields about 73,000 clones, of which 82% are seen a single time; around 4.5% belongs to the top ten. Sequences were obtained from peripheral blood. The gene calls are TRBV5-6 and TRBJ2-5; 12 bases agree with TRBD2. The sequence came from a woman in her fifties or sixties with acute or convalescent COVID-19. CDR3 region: CASSPWSSGRARETQYF. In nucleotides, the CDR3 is TGTGCCAGCAGCCCTTGGTCTAGCGGGAGGGCTAGGGAGACCCAGTACTTC.